This T cell receptor (beta chain) was obtained from a study of T cell responses to AZD1222 COVID-19 vaccine. Generated by immunoSEQ multiplex PCR, the TCRdb table keeps only in-frame clones and is missing some. The sample table sets out under 150,000 clones. Points from the study as a whole: Donors were mostly white British, more females; clonal diversity possibly underestimated. The span of vaccine-associated CD4 TCRs extended across spike, with dominance at 160-218 and 743-854. Baseline antibody screening turned up just a handful of seropositive AZD1222 recipients. An increase in Spike-specific TCR breadth and depth was observed after two AZD1222 doses.

On this clone: Its antigen is as yet unknown.

CDR1 GTSNPN and CDR2 SVGIG come from the germline V gene (reference sequence). This CDR3 has 17 residues. J was trimmed by 0 bases and V by 2 bases; bases with no gene match: 11. This sequence was found in an adult in good health. Sequencing was performed on peripheral blood. The chain joins TRBV30 to TRBJ1-2; TRBD1 matches 8 bases. The chain's CDR3 is CAWSFRGRGPSNYGYTF. For the CDR3, the DNA is TGTGCCTGGAGTTTCCGGGGCAGGGGGCCCTCTAACTATGGCTACACCTTC.